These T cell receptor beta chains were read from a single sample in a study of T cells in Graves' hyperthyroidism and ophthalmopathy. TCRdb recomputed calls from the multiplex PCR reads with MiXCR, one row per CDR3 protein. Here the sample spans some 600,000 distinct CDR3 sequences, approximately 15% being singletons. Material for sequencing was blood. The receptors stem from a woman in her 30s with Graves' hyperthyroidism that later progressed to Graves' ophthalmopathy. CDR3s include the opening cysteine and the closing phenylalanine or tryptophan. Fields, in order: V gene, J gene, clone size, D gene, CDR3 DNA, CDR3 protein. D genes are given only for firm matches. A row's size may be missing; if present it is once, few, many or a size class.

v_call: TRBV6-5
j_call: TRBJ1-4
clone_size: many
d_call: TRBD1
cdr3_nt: TGTGCCAGCAGTTACCAAATGACAGGGGGCGAAAAACTGTTTTTT
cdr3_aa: CASSYQMTGGEKLFF

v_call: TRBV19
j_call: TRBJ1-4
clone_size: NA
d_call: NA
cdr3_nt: TGTGCCAGTAGTCTGGCGGGTGCCGGAACTAATGAAAAACTGTTTTTT
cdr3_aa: CASSLAGAGTNEKLFF

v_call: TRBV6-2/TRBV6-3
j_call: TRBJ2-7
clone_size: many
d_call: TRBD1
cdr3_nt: TGTGCCAGCAGTGGAACAGGGGTTGAAAACGAGCAGTACTTC
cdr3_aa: CASSGTGVENEQYF

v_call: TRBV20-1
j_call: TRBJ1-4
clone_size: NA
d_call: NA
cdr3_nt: TGCAGTGCTAGAGATCAGGCAGGCCCTTATGAAAAACTGTTTTTT
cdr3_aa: CSARDQAGPYEKLFF

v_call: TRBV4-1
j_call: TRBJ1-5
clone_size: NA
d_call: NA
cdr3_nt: TGCGCCAGCAGCCTCCCGGGGGGGAACAATCAGCCCCAGCATTTT
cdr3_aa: CASSLPGGNNQPQHF

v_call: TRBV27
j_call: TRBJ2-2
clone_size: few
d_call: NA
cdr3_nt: TGTGCCAACAGGGTTCGGCCCGGGGAGCTGTTTTTT
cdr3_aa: CANRVRPGELFF

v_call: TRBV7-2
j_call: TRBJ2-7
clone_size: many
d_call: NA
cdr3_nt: TGTGCCAGCAGTCTACAGGGGGAGGGTTCCTACGAGCAGTACTTC
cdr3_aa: CASSLQGEGSYEQYF

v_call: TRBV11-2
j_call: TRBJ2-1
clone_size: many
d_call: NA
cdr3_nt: TGTGCCAGCAGCCCGACAGGATGGGAGCAGTTCTTC
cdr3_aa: CASSPTGWEQFF

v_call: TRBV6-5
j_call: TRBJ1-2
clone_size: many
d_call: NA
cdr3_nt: TGTGCCAGCAGTTACTCACAAGTTTCTAACTATGGCTACACCTTC
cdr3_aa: CASSYSQVSNYGYTF

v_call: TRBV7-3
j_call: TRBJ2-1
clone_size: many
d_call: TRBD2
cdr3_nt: TGTGCCAGCAGCTTAATGGGGCTAGCGGGGAGTAACGACAATGAGCAGTTCTTC
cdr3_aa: CASSLMGLAGSNDNEQFF

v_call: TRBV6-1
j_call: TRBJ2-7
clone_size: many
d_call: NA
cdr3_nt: TGTGCCAGCAGTGAAGGAGCAAACTCACGCTACGAGCAGTACTTC
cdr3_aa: CASSEGANSRYEQYF

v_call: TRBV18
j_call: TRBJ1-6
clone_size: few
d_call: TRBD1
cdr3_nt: TGTGCCAGCTCATTACACAGGGGGGACAATTCACCCCTCCACTTT
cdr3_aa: CASSLHRGDNSPLHF

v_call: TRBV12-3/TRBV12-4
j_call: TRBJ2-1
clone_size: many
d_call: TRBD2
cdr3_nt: TGTGCCAGCAGCACCGGGACTAGCGGGCCATCTTACAATGAGCAGTTCTTC
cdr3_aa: CASSTGTSGPSYNEQFF

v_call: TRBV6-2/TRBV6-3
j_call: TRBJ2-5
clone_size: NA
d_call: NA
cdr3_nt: TGTGCCAGCAGCCTGACCCAGTACTTC
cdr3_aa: CASSLTQYF

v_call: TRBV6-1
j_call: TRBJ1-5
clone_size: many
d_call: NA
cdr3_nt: TGTGCCAGCACCGAGGGACGGAGAAATCAGCCCCAGCATTTT
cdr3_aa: CASTEGRRNQPQHF

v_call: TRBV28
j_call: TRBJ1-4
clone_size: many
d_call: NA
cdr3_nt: TGTGCCAGCAGTATCACCGGCAGGGGCTGGTCTAATGAAAAACTGTTTTTT
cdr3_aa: CASSITGRGWSNEKLFF

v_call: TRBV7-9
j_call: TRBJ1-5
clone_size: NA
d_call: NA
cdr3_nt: TGTGCCAGCAGCTTATCAGGGTATCAGCCCCAGCATTTT
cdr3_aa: CASSLSGYQPQHF

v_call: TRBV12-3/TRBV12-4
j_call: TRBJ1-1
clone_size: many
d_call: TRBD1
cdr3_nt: TGTGCCAGCAGTTCCGGGACAGGGGCTTCAGCTTTCTTT
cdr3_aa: CASSSGTGASAFF

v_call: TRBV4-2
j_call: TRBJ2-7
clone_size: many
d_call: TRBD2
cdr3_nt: TGTGCCAGCAGCAAGGGGGAAGCGGGGGGTTTCTACGAGCAGTACTTC
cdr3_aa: CASSKGEAGGFYEQYF

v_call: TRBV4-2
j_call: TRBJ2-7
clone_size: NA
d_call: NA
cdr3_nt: TGTGCCAGCAGCCAGGCTAGCGACTGGGGATACGAGCAGTACTTC
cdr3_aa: CASSQASDWGYEQYF

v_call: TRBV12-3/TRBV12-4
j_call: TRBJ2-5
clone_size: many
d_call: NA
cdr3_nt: TGTGCCAGCAGTTTTTACGGGGAGACCCAGTACTTC
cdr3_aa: CASSFYGETQYF

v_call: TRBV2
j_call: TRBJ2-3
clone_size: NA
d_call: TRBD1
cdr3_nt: TGTGCCAGCAGGGGACAGGGAACCAGCACAGATACGCAGTATTTT
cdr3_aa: CASRGQGTSTDTQYF

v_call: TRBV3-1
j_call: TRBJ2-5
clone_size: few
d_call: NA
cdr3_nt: TGTGCCAGCAGCCAAGCGCTAGCCCAAGAGACCCAGTACTTC
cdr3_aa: CASSQALAQETQYF

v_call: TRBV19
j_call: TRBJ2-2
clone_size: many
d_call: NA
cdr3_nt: TGTGCCAGTACGGAGTGGGAGCTGTTTTTT
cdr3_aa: CASTEWELFF

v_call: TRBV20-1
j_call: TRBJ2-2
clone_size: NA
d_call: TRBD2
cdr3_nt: TGCAGTGCTATCAACCTCGGACTAGCGGGATTCAACACCGCGGAGCTGTTTTTT
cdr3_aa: CSAINLGLAGFNTAELFF

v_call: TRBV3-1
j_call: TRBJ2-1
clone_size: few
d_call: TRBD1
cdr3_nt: TGTGCCAGCAGTCGGGAGCGGACAGGGATCTACAATGAGCAGTTCTTC
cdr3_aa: CASSRERTGIYNEQFF

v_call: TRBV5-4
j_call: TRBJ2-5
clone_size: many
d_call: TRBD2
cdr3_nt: TGTGCCAGCAGCGAGGGTCTAGCGGGAGGGCCTGAGACCCAGTACTTC
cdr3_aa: CASSEGLAGGPETQYF

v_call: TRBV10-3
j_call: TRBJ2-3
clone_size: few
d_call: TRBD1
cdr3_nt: TGTGCCTCCAACCCCGCCCCGGACAGGGCAGGGGGTACAGATACGCAGTATTTT
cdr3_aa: CASNPAPDRAGGTDTQYF

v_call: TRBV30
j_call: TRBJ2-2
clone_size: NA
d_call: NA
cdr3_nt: TGTGCCTGGACTCTAGGGGTACCCGGGGAGCTGTTTTTT
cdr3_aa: CAWTLGVPGELFF

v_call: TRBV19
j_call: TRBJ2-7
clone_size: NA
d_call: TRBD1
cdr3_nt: TGTGCCAGTAGTGCCGGACAGGGCAGCTCCTACGAGCAGTACTTC
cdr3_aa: CASSAGQGSSYEQYF

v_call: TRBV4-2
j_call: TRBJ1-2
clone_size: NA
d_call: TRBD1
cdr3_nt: TGTGCCAGCAGCCAAGAGACAGGGGGCTATGGCTACACCTTC
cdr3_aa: CASSQETGGYGYTF

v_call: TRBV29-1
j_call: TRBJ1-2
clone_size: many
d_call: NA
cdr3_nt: TGCAGCGTTGAGAATGGGGCAGGGTCCTATGGCTACACCTTC
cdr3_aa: CSVENGAGSYGYTF

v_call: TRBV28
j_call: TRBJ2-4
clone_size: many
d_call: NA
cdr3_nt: TGTGCCAGCAGACGGGCGGGACAGCCCGAGCTAGCCAAAAACATTCAGTACTTC
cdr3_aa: CASRRAGQPELAKNIQYF

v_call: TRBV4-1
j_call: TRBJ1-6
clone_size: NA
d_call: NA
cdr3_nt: TGCGCCAGCAGCCAAGAGAGGGGCCGTAGCTCCTATAATTCACCCCTCCACTTT
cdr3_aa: CASSQERGRSSYNSPLHF

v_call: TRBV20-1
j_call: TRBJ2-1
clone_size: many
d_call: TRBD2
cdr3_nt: TGCAGTGTTAAGCCGGGACTAGCGACAAATGAGCAGTTCTTC
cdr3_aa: CSVKPGLATNEQFF

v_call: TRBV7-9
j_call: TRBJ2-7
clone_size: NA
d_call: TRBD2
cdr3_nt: TGTGCCAGCAGCGAACTAGCGGGAGGGCCTGGGGAGCAGTACTTC
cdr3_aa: CASSELAGGPGEQYF

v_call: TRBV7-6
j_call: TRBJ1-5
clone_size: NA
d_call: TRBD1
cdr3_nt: TGTGCCAGCAGCCGTTACACCGGGACAGGGGGACTAAATCAGCCCCAGCATTTT
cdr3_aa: CASSRYTGTGGLNQPQHF

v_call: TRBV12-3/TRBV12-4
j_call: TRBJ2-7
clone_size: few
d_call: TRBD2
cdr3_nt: TGTGCCAGCAGTTCAGCGGGAGGTCCCTCCTACGAGCAGTACTTC
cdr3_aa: CASSSAGGPSYEQYF

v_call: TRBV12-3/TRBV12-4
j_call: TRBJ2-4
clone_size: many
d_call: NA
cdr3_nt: TGTGCCAGCAGTCAGGGGGGCAAAAACATTCAGTACTTC
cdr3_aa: CASSQGGKNIQYF

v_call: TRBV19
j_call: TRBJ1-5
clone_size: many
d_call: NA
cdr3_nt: TGTGCCAGTAGTAGACAGCCGGTAGGGCCCCAGCATTTT
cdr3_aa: CASSRQPVGPQHF

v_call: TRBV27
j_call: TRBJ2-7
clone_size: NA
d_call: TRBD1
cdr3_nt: TGTGCCAGCAGTAGGGAACAGGGGGGCTACGAGCAGTACTTC
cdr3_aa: CASSREQGGYEQYF

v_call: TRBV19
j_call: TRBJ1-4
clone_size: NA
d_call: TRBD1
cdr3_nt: TGTGCCAGTAGTATTGGGACAGGTCAAGAAAAACTGTTTTTT
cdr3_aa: CASSIGTGQEKLFF

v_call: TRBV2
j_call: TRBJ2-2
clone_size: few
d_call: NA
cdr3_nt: TGTGCCAGCAGTGATAGGGGTACTTCGAACACCGGGGAGCTGTTTTTT
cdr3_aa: CASSDRGTSNTGELFF

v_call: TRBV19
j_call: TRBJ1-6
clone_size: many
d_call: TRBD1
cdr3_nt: TGTGCCAGTAGTACTCTTCCCCTCCGACAGGGACGAAGCTCCTATAATTCACCCCTCCACTTT
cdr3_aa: CASSTLPLRQGRSSYNSPLHF